This T cell receptor (beta chain) was obtained from a study of T cells in Graves' hyperthyroidism and ophthalmopathy. Study results and limitations: Blood also contained most expanded thyroid clonotypes above 0.001.

Notes on this clonotype: The target antigen is unknown.

Template material for amplifying TCR beta CDR3 regions consisted of RNA transcripts. HTBI primers drove first-round RT-PCR of the TCR CDR3. TCRdb re-analysed the multiplex PCR reads in MiXCR, keeping a single row per CDR3 protein. The data contain tens of thousands of distinct CDR3 sequences, approximately 50% of them singletons. There are 11 residues in the CDR3. Germline V gene data show CDR1 as SNHLY and CDR2 as FYNNEI. Trimming took off 9 bases at V and 8 bases at J, with 13 bases between the two ends. What was sequenced was peripheral blood or thyroid tissue (not recorded which). This chain connects TRBV2 to TRBJ1-2; tentative D call: TRBD1 (5 bases). This TCR came from a man between 18 and 35 years old with Graves' hyperthyroidism. The CDR3 DNA reads TGTGCCAGAAGAGCAGGGCAGGGCTACACCTTC. It translates to CARRAGQGYTF.